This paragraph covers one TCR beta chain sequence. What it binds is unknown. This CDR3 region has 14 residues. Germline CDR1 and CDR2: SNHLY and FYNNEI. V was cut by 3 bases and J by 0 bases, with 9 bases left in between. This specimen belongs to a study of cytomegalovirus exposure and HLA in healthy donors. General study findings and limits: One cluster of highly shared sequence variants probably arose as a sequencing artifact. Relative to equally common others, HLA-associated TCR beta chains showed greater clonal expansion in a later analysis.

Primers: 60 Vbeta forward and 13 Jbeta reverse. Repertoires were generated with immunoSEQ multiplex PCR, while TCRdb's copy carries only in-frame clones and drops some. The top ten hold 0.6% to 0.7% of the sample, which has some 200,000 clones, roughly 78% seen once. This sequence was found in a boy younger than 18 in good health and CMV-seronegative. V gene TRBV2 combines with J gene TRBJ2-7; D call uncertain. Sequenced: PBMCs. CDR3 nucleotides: TGTGCCAGCAGTGACGGTTCTAGCTCCTACGAGCAGTACTTC. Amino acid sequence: CASSDGSSSYEQYF. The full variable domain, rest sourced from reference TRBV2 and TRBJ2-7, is EPEVTQTPSHQVTQMGQEVILRCVPISNHLYFYWYRQILGQKVEFLVSFYNNEISEKSEIFDDQFSVERPDGSNFTLKIRSTKLEDSAMYFCASSDGSSSYEQYFGPGTRLTVT.